Detailed here is one TCR beta chain. This specimen belongs to a study of regulatory T cells in long-lasting Graves disease. HTBI primers from iRepertoire and Arm-PCR of CDR3 regions yielded the TCR beta libraries. MiXCR, run by TCRdb on the multiplex PCR reads, gives a single entry per CDR3 protein. Of about 400,000 distinct CDR3 sequences listed, 15% to 20% are singletons. The time point is: newly diagnosed GD, antithyroid drugs for less than 3 months. Making the TCR library involved RNA that had been extracted from PBMCs. The germline V gene encodes CDR1 LNHDA and CDR2 SQIVND (reference sequence). There are 13 residues in the CDR3. The V gene lost 1 base and the J gene lost 4 bases, with 4 bases spanning the gap. The sample was also linked to a second study, of T cells in Graves' hyperthyroidism and ophthalmopathy. This second report adds: Most thyroid clonotypes with frequency above 0.001 were detected in blood.

This sequence joins TRBV19 and TRBJ2-2, with no clear D. The source of this sequence is a woman aged 18-29 years with Graves disease. The sequences come from peripheral blood mononuclear cells (PBMCs), collected at new diagnosis, from a patient treated with antithyroid drugs. The CDR3 protein is CASSIVLTGELFF. In DNA, the CDR3 is TGTGCCAGTAGTATAGTGCTCACCGGGGAGCTGTTTTTT.